Listed below are T cell receptor beta chains from one sample, sequenced in a study of control samples from healthy donors and cancer patients. The data were produced by immunoSEQ multiplex PCR, yet TCRdb's version contains in-frame clones alone and is incomplete. The table shows over 75,000 clones, with roughly 78% occurring only once. Sequenced material: blood. Every receptor here comes from a man in his 60s in good health. Each CDR3 is given with its conserved first and last residue. D genes are given only for firm matches. Clone size is shown for a subset of rows, as once, few, many or a class of expanded clone.

D gene	V gene	J gene	clone size	CDR3 DNA	CDR3 protein
TRBD2	TRBV9	TRBJ2-3	.	TGTGCCAGCAGCACGAAACAACTAACTAGCGGGGGGGCGTCATTTGCAGATACGCAGTATTTT	CASSTKQLTSGGASFADTQYF
.	TRBV5-4	TRBJ2-2	.	TGTGCCAGCACCCCCGGGACAACTTCCCTAAACACCGGGGAGCTGTTTTTT	CASTPGTTSLNTGELFF
.	TRBV28	TRBJ1-5	.	TGTGCCAGCAGTCCTCGAGGAGGGAGTAGCAATCAGCCCCAGCATTTT	CASSPRGGSSNQPQHF
.	TRBV14	TRBJ1-1	.	TGTGCCAGCAGCCAAGTAGATGAAGCTTTCTTT	CASSQVDEAFF
TRBD1	TRBV19	TRBJ1-5	.	TGTGCCAGTACCTCCCAGAGGGGGCCCAATCAGCCCCAGCATTTT	CASTSQRGPNQPQHF
.	TRBV5-4	TRBJ1-2	.	TGTGCCAGCAGCTTGGCTGCCAGGGGTGGCTACACCTTC	CASSLAARGGYTF
.	TRBV27	TRBJ1-1	.	TGTGCCAGCAGTTTATTCAGGTCGACTGAAGCTTTCTTT	CASSLFRSTEAFF
TRBD1	TRBV5-6	TRBJ2-2	.	TGTGCCAGCAGCTTCGGGACAGGAAACACCGGGGAGCTGTTTTTT	CASSFGTGNTGELFF
TRBD1	TRBV25-1	TRBJ1-2	.	TGTGCCAGCAGTGAGGCCGGGACAGTAAGAGGCTACACCTTC	CASSEAGTVRGYTF
.	TRBV30	TRBJ2-1	once	TGTGCCTGGAGGGGGTGGTCTAGCGAACAGCAGTTCTTC	CAWRGWSSEQQFF
TRBD2	TRBV5-1	TRBJ2-1	.	TGCGCCAGCAGCTTGGCCAGGCTAGCGGGAGAAAATGAGCAGTTCTTC	CASSLARLAGENEQFF
.	TRBV11-1	TRBJ1-4	.	TGTGCCAGCAGCTCATTTGGGCTCAATGAAAAACTGTTTTTT	CASSSFGLNEKLFF
.	TRBV24-1	TRBJ2-6	.	TGTGCCACCAGTGATTTACTGGGGTTATCTTTCTCTGGGGCCAACGTCCTGACTTTC	CATSDLLGLSFSGANVLTF
TRBD1	TRBV30	TRBJ1-1	.	TGTGCCTGGAGTGCATACCCGGGACAGGGTAAAACTGAAGCTTTCTTT	CAWSAYPGQGKTEAFF
.	TRBV29-1	TRBJ2-7	.	TGCAGCGTACCGGGACGTAACCTTTACGAGCAGTACTTC	CSVPGRNLYEQYF
.	TRBV6-5	TRBJ2-7	.	TGTGCCAGCAGTTACTCTCAGGGGGAGCAGTACTTC	CASSYSQGEQYF
.	TRBV10-1	TRBJ2-3	.	TGCGCCAGCAGTACTCACCGGGACCACGTCAGCGCAGATACGCAGTATTTT	CASSTHRDHVSADTQYF
.	TRBV19	TRBJ1-2	.	TGTGCCAGTAGTATAGACGGGACTTACGCTAACTATGGCTACACCTTC	CASSIDGTYANYGYTF
TRBD2	TRBV30	TRBJ2-2	once	TGTGCCTGGAGTGTAGGCGGGAGTGGGACCGGGGAGCTGTTTTTT	CAWSVGGSGTGELFF
TRBD1	TRBV19	TRBJ2-7	.	TGTGCCAGTAGCCACACGCCGGACAGGGCCTACGAGCAGTACTTC	CASSHTPDRAYEQYF
TRBD2	TRBV19	TRBJ2-1	once	TGTGCCAGTAGTAGACAACTAGTAGCGGGCAATGAGCAGTTCTTC	CASSRQLVAGNEQFF
.	TRBV19	TRBJ1-1	.	TGTGCCAGTAGTATAGAAATGAACACTGAAGCTTTCTTT	CASSIEMNTEAFF
TRBD1	TRBV9	TRBJ1-1	.	TGTGCCAGCAGCGTAGGCGCAGGGGGGCTGAACACTGAAGCTTTCTTT	CASSVGAGGLNTEAFF
.	TRBV30	TRBJ2-1	.	TGTGCCTGGTCGACAGTTAGCTCCTACAATGAGCAGTTCTTC	CAWSTVSSYNEQFF
TRBD1	TRBV4-2	TRBJ1-6	.	TGTGCCAGCAGCCAAGATGCTGGCAGGGGGTACTCCTATAATTCACCCCTCCACTTT	CASSQDAGRGYSYNSPLHF
TRBD1	TRBV19	TRBJ2-7	.	TGTGCCAGTAGTACCGGACAGGGGGCGTCCTACGAGCAGTACTTC	CASSTGQGASYEQYF
.	TRBV14	TRBJ2-7	.	TGTGCCAGCAGCTCGCAGGGGTTCGGCGAGCAGTACTTC	CASSSQGFGEQYF
TRBD2	TRBV30	TRBJ2-1	.	TGTGCCTGGAGTTCGACTAGCGGGAGGGCCTCTTACAATGAGCAGTTCTTC	CAWSSTSGRASYNEQFF
.	TRBV10-1	TRBJ2-1	.	TGCGCCAGCAGTGAGTTAAGGCAGGAACCTTACAATGAGCAGTTCTTC	CASSELRQEPYNEQFF
.	TRBV6-6	TRBJ2-5	few	TGTGCCAGCAGTCGACAGGACCAAGAGACCCAGTACTTC	CASSRQDQETQYF
TRBD2	TRBV30	TRBJ2-1	.	TGTGCCTGGAAGTCTAGCGGGGGCAATGAGCAGTTCTTC	CAWKSSGGNEQFF
.	TRBV28	TRBJ2-6	.	TGTGCCACCACCAGGGCGGGGCCCTACTCTGGGGCCAACGTCCTGACTTTC	CATTRAGPYSGANVLTF
TRBD1	TRBV5-1	TRBJ2-3	.	TGCGCCAGCAGCTTGGACCGGACAGGGCAGGGTACGCAGTATTTT	CASSLDRTGQGTQYF
.	TRBV6-2/TRBV6-3	TRBJ1-2	.	TGTGCCAGCAGTCCCGGCCTTCCACTAGGGTATGGCTACACCTTC	CASSPGLPLGYGYTF
.	TRBV6-6	TRBJ2-7	.	TGTGCCAGCAGCAAGGGGGGATGGGATTACAACGAGCAGTACTTC	CASSKGGWDYNEQYF